One sample yielded the 9 T cell receptor beta chains listed below, sequenced in a study of cytomegalovirus exposure and HLA in healthy donors. In the PCR, 60 Vbeta and 13 Jbeta primers were used. Using immunoSEQ multiplex PCR, the repertoire was profiled, and TCRdb retains in-frame clones only, with some absent. This sample has approximately 150,000 clones, with over 60% found just once. Sequenced input: PBMCs. The receptors here all came from a man in his forties in good health and CMV-seronegative.

The chain links TRBV30 to TRBJ1-1; D unclear. Germline V gene sequence: CDR1 GTSNPN, CDR2 SVGIG (reference sequence). V was cut by 0 bases and J by 1 base, with 6 bases left in between. The CDR3 length is 13 residues. Here the CDR3 DNA reads TGTGCCTGGAGTGTACTCTGGAACACTGAAGCTTTCTTT. Encoded protein: CAWSVLWNTEAFF.

V usage is TRBV5-3 and J usage is TRBJ1-2, with D possibly matching TRBD1 (5 bases). TRBV5-3 belongs to the ORF category, with a function that is uncertain. The CDR3 sequence is 17 residues long. Trimming cost V 4 bases and J 7 bases, with 26 bases left between them. Here the CDR3 reads CARSPAGEDLGFGGYTF. The CDR3 coding sequence is TGTGCCAGAAGCCCGGCGGGGGAGGACCTCGGGTTTGGTGGCTACACCTTC.

The chain uses TRBV27 and TRBJ2-1; D is uncertain. V was pared by 8 bases and J by 8 bases, with 22 bases between. The CDR3 length is 15 residues. Germline loops: CDR1 MNHEY, CDR2 SMNVEV (reference sequence). The CDR3: CASGLRNKFFDEQFF. CDR3 coding DNA: TGTGCCAGCGGGCTCAGGAATAAATTCTTCGATGAGCAGTTCTTC.

This clone was counted between two and nine times. The chain has TRBV6-5 and TRBJ1-1; D perhaps matches TRBD1 (5 bases). V lost 5 bases and J lost 1, with 11 bases in between. The CDR3 has 14 amino acids. Germline lookup yields CDR1 MNHEY and CDR2 SVGAGI. The CDR3 coding sequence is TGTGCCAGCAGTAACGGGGGAGGGAACACTGAAGCTTTCTTT. This encodes CASSNGGGNTEAFF.

The gene calls are TRBV6-5 and TRBJ1-5, with D perhaps TRBD1 (6 bases). V was shortened by 6 bases and J by 5 bases, with 11 bases between the two germline ends. Per germline, CDR1 MNHEY and CDR2 SVGAGI. The CDR3 totals 13 residues. In DNA, the CDR3 is TGTGCCAGCAGGACAGGAAAGGATCAGCCCCAGCATTTT. Amino acid sequence: CASRTGKDQPQHF.

This clone has a handful of counts. The gene calls are TRBV5-1 and TRBJ1-1; maybe TRBD1 (5 bases). CDR1 SGHRS and CDR2 YFSETQ come from the germline V gene. The CDR3 contains 15 residues. The germline V and J ends were trimmed by 5 bases and 2 bases, with 16 bases remaining between them. CDR3 in amino acids: CASRVVGRGNTEAFF. In DNA form, the CDR3 reads TGCGCCAGCAGGGTTGTGGGGAGGGGAAACACTGAAGCTTTCTTT. The whole variable domain, remainder taken from reference TRBV5-1 and TRBJ1-1, is KAGVTQTPRYLIKTRGQQVTLSCSPISGHRSVSWYQQTPGQGLQFLFEYFSETQRNKGNFPGRFSGRQFSNSRSEMNVSTLELGDSALYLCASRVVGRGNTEAFFGQGTRLTVV.

The V and J genes are TRBV5-1 and TRBJ1-2; D perhaps matches TRBD1 (6 bases). The CDR3 loop spans 16 amino acids. Germline V gene lookup returns CDR1 SGHRS and CDR2 YFSETQ. V lost 4 bases and J lost 7, with 23 bases in between. The CDR3 DNA is TGCGCCAGCAGCATGACGTCGACACAAACAGGGTTTGGCTACACCTTC. Translated, it gives CASSMTSTQTGFGYTF.

The chain is built from TRBV6-1 and TRBJ2-4, with D tentatively TRBD1 (6 bases). Germline CDR1 MNHNS, CDR2 SASEGT. V was cut by 7 bases and J by 1 base, with 11 bases left in between. The CDR3 runs 14 residues. CDR3 in DNA: TGTGCCAGCACCCAAGACAGGGCCAAAAACATTCAGTACTTC. Protein sequence: CASTQDRAKNIQYF.

Concerning this clone itself: Other DNA variants within this sample encode the same CDR3. The chain couples TRBV7-2 to TRBJ1-1; unclear D gene. CDR1 and CDR2 from the germline V gene are SGHTA and FQGNSA. V was pared by 1 base and J by 1 base, with 10 bases between. The CDR3 consists of 15 residues. The CDR3 bases are TGTGCCAGCAGCTTAGTAAAGGCGGGGAACACTGAAGCTTTCTTT. Its translation: CASSLVKAGNTEAFF.